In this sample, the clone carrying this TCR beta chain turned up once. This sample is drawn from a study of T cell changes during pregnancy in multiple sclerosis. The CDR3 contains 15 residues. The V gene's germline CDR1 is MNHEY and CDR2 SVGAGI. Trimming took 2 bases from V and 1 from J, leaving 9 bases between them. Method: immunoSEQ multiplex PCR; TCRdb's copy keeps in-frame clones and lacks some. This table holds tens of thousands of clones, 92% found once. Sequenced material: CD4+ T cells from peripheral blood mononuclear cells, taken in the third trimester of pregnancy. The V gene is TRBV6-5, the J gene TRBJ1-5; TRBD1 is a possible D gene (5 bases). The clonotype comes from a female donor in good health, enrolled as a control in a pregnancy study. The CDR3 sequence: CASSYDSGSNQPQHF. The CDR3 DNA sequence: TGTGCCAGCAGTTACGACAGCGGGAGCAATCAGCCCCAGCATTTT.